The entry below describes one T cell receptor (beta chain). These data belong to a study of control samples from healthy donors and cancer patients. TCRdb's copy holds only in-frame clones and misses some; the assay was immunoSEQ multiplex PCR. The sample gives 200,000 or so clones, roughly 94% of which show up once; approximately 1.5% is in the top ten. CDR1 is MNHEY and CDR2 is SVGAGI in the germline V gene. The CDR3 has 15 residues. V was cut by 2 bases and J by 8 bases, with 13 bases left in between. This TCR was sampled from a man aged 45-65 years in good health. The chain joins TRBV6-5 to TRBJ1-6, with D possibly TRBD1 on 5 matching bases. Sequencing was done on a sample of blood. The CDR3 DNA reads as TGTGCCAGCAGTTACCGGGCCGCGGGGGATTCACCCCTCCACTTT. This gives the protein CASSYRAAGDSPLHF.